Following are 20 T cell receptor beta chains from one sample sequenced in a study of T cell responses to AZD1222 COVID-19 vaccine. Libraries were prepared by immunoSEQ multiplex PCR; TCRdb keeps only in-frame clonotypes and omits some of them. Of approximately 160,000 clones detected, about nine tenths appear once; the ten largest clones hold about 2.6%. The source material was peripheral blood, sampled on day 0 of AZD1222 vaccination. These receptor sequences come from an adult in good health.

The chain employs TRBV7-2 and TRBJ1-6; D is perhaps TRBD1 (5 bases). The germline V gene has CDR1 SGHTA and CDR2 FQGNSA. CDR3 length: 16 residues. V was cut by 6 bases and J by 0 bases, with 12 bases left in between. CDR3 DNA sequence: TGTGCCAGCAGTCCAGGGCTAAGCTCCTATAATTCACCCCTCCACTTT. Its translation: CASSPGLSSYNSPLHF.

This chain connects TRBV6-2 or TRBV6-3 to TRBJ1-5; D is uncertain. The V end lost 8 bases, the J end lost 5 bases, and 16 bases lay between the germline ends. The V gene's germline CDR1 is MNHEY and CDR2 SVGEGT. The CDR3 spans 14 residues. CDR3 loop: CASRHEADYQPQHF. DNA of the CDR3: TGTGCCAGCCGCCATGAGGCAGATTATCAGCCCCAGCATTTT.

This chain connects TRBV10-3 to TRBJ1-1; no clear D gene. The CDR3 covers 15 residues. CDR1 is ENHRY, CDR2 SYGVKD, per germline. V shed 0 bases and J shed 4 bases, with 12 bases lying between them. Here the CDR3 reads CAISESGDRGTEAFF. The CDR3 coding sequence is TGTGCCATCAGTGAGTCGGGCGATAGAGGCACTGAAGCTTTCTTT.

The chain joins TRBV14 to TRBJ1-1; TRBD1 might be the D (5 bases). This CDR3 comprises 14 residues. Germline CDR1 SGHDN, CDR2 FVKESK. Trimming removed 1 base at V and 5 bases at J, with 11 bases between. CDR3 DNA: TGTGCCAGCAGCCAAGTGGCAGGGAGGACTGAAGCTTTCTTT. It translates to CASSQVAGRTEAFF.

V and J are TRBV2 and TRBJ1-3, with 7 positions matching TRBD1. Germline V gene sequence: CDR1 SNHLY, CDR2 FYNNEI. Unmatched junction bases numbered 5, after V lost 5 bases and J lost 4 bases. CDR3 size: 14 residues. The CDR3 DNA follows: TGTGCCAGCAGTACGGACAGGCAGGGAAACACCATATATTTT. It is translated as CASSTDRQGNTIYF.

J is TRBJ2-2 and V is TRBV9, with D possibly called TRBD1 or TRBD2 (6 bases each). Per the germline V gene, CDR1 is SGDLS and CDR2 is YYNGEE. The V end lost 4 bases, the J end lost 2 bases, and 12 bases lay between the germline ends. This CDR3 is 15 amino acids long. This CDR3 is CASSFTGANTGELFF. CDR3 nucleotide sequence: TGTGCCAGCAGCTTTACGGGGGCCAACACCGGGGAGCTGTTTTTT.

V and J are TRBV2 and TRBJ2-7; the D gene is possibly TRBD1 (5 bases). V lost 11 bases, J lost 1 base, and 15 bases lay in between. The V gene's germline CDR1 is SNHLY and CDR2 FYNNEI. This CDR3 contains 13 residues. The CDR3 spells CAQGQGASYEQYF. CDR3 DNA sequence: TGTGCCCAAGGGCAGGGCGCATCCTACGAGCAGTACTTC.

The chain employs TRBV19 and TRBJ1-6; the D gene is possibly TRBD1 (6 bases). The CDR3 has 15 residues. V was shortened by 3 bases and J by 9 bases, with 15 bases between the two germline ends. Germline V CDR1 and CDR2: LNHDA, SQIVND (reference sequence). Here the CDR3 DNA reads TGTGCCAGTAGTATCATGTCAGGGGTAGGTTCACCCCTCCACTTT. Its translation: CASSIMSGVGSPLHF.

The J gene is TRBJ1-2, the V gene TRBV18; D gene unclear. Germline V gene lookup returns CDR1 KGHSH and CDR2 LQKENI. Trimming left V 3 bases short and J 3 bases short, with 8 bases between. The CDR3 is 13 amino acids. The CDR3 coding sequence is TGTGCCAGCTCACCCGAACGGGACTATGGCTACACCTTC. It translates to CASSPERDYGYTF.

The genes are TRBV7-8 and TRBJ2-7; D not certain. Germline CDR1 SGHVS, CDR2 FQNEAQ. Trimming removed 0 bases from V and 4 bases from J, with 13 bases in between. This CDR3 spans 15 amino acids. CDR3 loop: CASSLALGLGYEQYF. In DNA form, the CDR3 reads TGTGCCAGCAGCTTAGCTTTGGGATTGGGGTACGAGCAGTACTTC.

The chain couples TRBV12-3 or TRBV12-4 to TRBJ1-5; 7 nucleotides line up with TRBD1. The V gene end was trimmed by 7 bases and the J gene end by 7 bases; junction bases not matched to a gene: 7. CDR3 length equals 13 residues. CDR3 sequence (DNA): TGTGCCAGCACCTCCGACAGGGTCCAGCCCCAGCATTTT. Protein sequence: CASTSDRVQPQHF.

CDR3 nucleotide sequence: TGTGCCAGCAGCGTAGAGAGTCAGGCTTTCTTGGGTGGCTACACCTTC. This translates into CASSVESQAFLGGYTF. The chain is built from TRBV9 and TRBJ1-2; D not certain. Germline V gives CDR1 SGDLS, CDR2 YYNGEE. Deletions cut 0 bases from V and 7 bases from J, with 19 bases between. The CDR3 is made up of 16 amino acids.

V usage is TRBV5-4 and J usage is TRBJ2-7, with 7 bases lining up with TRBD2. Germline lookup yields CDR1 SGHNT and CDR2 YYREEE (reference sequence). The CDR3 extends over 14 amino acids. With V trimmed by 0 bases and J by 6 bases, 6 bases remained unmatched. The CDR3 region has the DNA TGTGCCAGCAGCTTGGGTAGCGGGCGTCCCGAGCAGTACTTC. Residues: CASSLGSGRPEQYF. The variable domain in full, completed from reference TRBV5-4 and TRBJ2-7, reads ETGVTQSPTHLIKTRGQQVTLRCSSQSGHNTVSWYQQALGQGPQFIFQYYREEENGRGNFPPRFSGLQFPNYSSELNVNALELDDSALYLCASSLGSGRPEQYFGPGTRLTVT.

The chain recombines TRBV7-2 with TRBJ2-1; no reliable D call. CDR1 and CDR2 from the germline V gene are SGHTA and FQGNSA. The CDR3 runs 11 residues. V was shortened by 5 bases and J by 7 bases, with 6 bases between the two germline ends. This chain's CDR3 is CASSPKNEQFF. The CDR3 bases are TGTGCCAGCAGCCCCAAGAATGAGCAGTTCTTC.

This clone was counted a single time. CDR3 sequence: CASSPFGGGNTGELFF. The CDR3 DNA is TGTGCCAGCTCACCTTTTGGTGGGGGGAACACCGGGGAGCTGTTTTTT. The V gene is TRBV18, the J gene TRBJ2-2; D possibly uses TRBD1 or TRBD2 (5 bases each). CDR3 length: 16 amino acids. CDR1 and CDR2 from the germline V gene are KGHSH and LQKENI. V was pared by 3 bases and J by 1 base, with 12 bases between.

The rearrangement uses TRBV27 and TRBJ1-6, with no clear D. Germline loops: CDR1 MNHEY, CDR2 SMNVEV (reference sequence). This CDR3 spans 15 amino acids. Deletions cut 5 bases from V and 10 bases from J, with 18 bases between. The CDR3 DNA is TGTGCCAGCAGTCCGTCCCAGGCCAGAGGGTCACCCCTCCACTTT. This sequence encodes CASSPSQARGSPLHF.

The V and J genes are TRBV19 and TRBJ1-6, with no clear D. The ends were cut back, 3 bases at V and 5 bases at J, with 5 bases in the middle. CDR3 length: 13 residues. The V gene's germline CDR1 is LNHDA and CDR2 SQIVND (reference sequence). The DNA for the CDR3 is TGTGCCAGTAGTATTTCCCATAATTCACCCCTCCACTTT. Translating gives CASSISHNSPLHF.

This clone occurred once. The chain joins TRBV18 to TRBJ1-1; D perhaps matches TRBD1 (6 bases). Germline CDR1 KGHSH, CDR2 LQKENI. The CDR3 loop spans 16 amino acids. Trimming took off 2 bases at V and 5 bases at J, with 18 bases between the two ends. For the CDR3, the DNA is TGTGCCAGCTCACCAGGGGGGGGGCGCGGGATTACTGAAGCTTTCTTT. This codes for CASSPGGGRGITEAFF. Drawing the rest from reference TRBV18 and TRBJ1-1, the complete variable domain is NAGVMQNPRHLVRRRGQEARLRCSPMKGHSHVYWYRQLPEEGLKFMVYLQKENIIDESGMPKERFSAEFPKEGPSILRIQQVVRGDSAAYFCASSPGGGRGITEAFFGQGTRLTVV.

The V call is TRBV7-2, the J call TRBJ2-3; the match to TRBD2 covers 8 bases. J was trimmed by 4 bases and V by 4 bases; bases with no gene match: 7. Germline V CDR1 and CDR2: SGHTA, FQGNSA. The CDR3 runs to 15 residues. In DNA, the CDR3 is TGTGCCAGCAGCTCCCGGAGCGGGGGATCAGATACGCAGTATTTT. Protein product: CASSSRSGGSDTQYF.

The rearrangement uses TRBV5-4 and TRBJ2-7; D is perhaps TRBD1 or TRBD2 (6 bases each). The CDR3 contains 13 residues. Germline CDR1 SGHNT, CDR2 YYREEE (reference sequence). Trimming left V 4 bases short and J 5 bases short, with 13 bases between. The CDR3 protein is CASSPGDTHEQYF. The DNA for the CDR3 is TGTGCCAGCAGCCCGGGGGACACACACGAGCAGTACTTC.